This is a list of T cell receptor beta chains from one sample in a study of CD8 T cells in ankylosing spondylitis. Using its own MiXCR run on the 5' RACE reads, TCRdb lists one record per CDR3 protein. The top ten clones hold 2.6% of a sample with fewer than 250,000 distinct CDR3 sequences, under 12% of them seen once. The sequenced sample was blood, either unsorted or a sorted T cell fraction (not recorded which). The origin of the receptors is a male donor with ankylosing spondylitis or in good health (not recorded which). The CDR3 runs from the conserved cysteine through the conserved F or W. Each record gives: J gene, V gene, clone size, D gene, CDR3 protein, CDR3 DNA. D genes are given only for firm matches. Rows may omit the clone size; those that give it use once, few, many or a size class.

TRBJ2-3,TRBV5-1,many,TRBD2,CASSLSGTSGGASTDTQYF,TGCGCCAGCAGCTTGTCCGGGACTAGCGGGGGGGCCTCGACAGATACGCAGTATTTT
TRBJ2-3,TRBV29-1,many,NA,CSVEGANGRDTQYF,TGCAGCGTTGAAGGGGCCAATGGGAGAGATACGCAGTATTTT
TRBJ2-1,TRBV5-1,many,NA,CASSFEETGTNEQFF,TGCGCCAGCAGCTTCGAGGAGACTGGTACCAATGAGCAGTTCTTC
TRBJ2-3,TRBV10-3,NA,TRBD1,CAISGFTGQTNTDTQYF,TGTGCCATCAGTGGATTTACGGGACAGACTAACACAGATACGCAGTATTTT
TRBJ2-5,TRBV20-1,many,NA,CSAQRGVRETQYF,TGCAGTGCGCAGAGGGGGGTCCGGGAGACCCAGTACTTC
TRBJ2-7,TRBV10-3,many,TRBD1,CAISESLGQGDLNEQYF,TGTGCCATCAGTGAGTCGTTGGGACAGGGGGATTTGAACGAGCAGTACTTC
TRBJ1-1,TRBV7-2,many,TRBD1,CASSFSRGPAFF,TGTGCCAGCAGCTTCTCCAGGGGGCCGGCTTTCTTT
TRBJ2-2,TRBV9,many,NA,CASSERGFDTGELFF,TGTGCCAGCAGCGAGAGGGGTTTTGACACCGGGGAGCTGTTTTTT
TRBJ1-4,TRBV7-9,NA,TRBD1,CASSYGQGTTNEKLFF,TGTGCCAGCAGCTACGGACAGGGTACGACTAATGAAAAACTGTTTTTT
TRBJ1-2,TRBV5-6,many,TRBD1,CASRPVQQGFYGYTF,TGTGCCAGCCGCCCCGTGCAACAGGGGTTCTATGGCTACACCTTC
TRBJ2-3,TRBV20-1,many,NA,CSYPRTDTQYF,TGCAGTTATCCCCGCACAGATACGCAGTATTTT
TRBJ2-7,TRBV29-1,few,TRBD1,CSVLGQGAAIYEQYF,TGCAGCGTCTTGGGACAGGGGGCGGCCATTTACGAGCAGTACTTC
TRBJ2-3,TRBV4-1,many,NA,CASSQEYPPDTQYF,TGCGCCAGCAGCCAAGAATACCCGCCAGATACGCAGTATTTT
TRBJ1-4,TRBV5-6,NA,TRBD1,CASSLRQGSEKLFF,TGTGCCAGCAGCCTGAGACAGGGCAGTGAAAAACTGTTTTTT